These T cell receptor beta chains were read from a single sample in a study of blood T cell repertoires in COVID-19. The assay was immunoSEQ multiplex PCR, and TCRdb's table has in-frame clones only and misses some. The sample includes 240,000 or so clones, around 88% of them seen just once. The sample was peripheral blood. Source of these receptors: a man of 80 years or more with acute or convalescent COVID-19. Both conserved end residues are part of each CDR3.

TRBV18	TRBJ1-2	CASRSLGGSYGYTF
TRBV19	TRBJ2-7	CASSILAGGYEQYF
TRBV28	TRBJ1-2	CASSGTGGYGYTF
TRBV6-1	TRBJ1-5	CASSEAVRSRSLNSNQPQHF
TRBV5-1	TRBJ1-4	CASRPGGAGNEKLFF
TRBV10-3	TRBJ1-2	CAISGAGTTSYGYTF
TRBV7-6	TRBJ2-1	CASSLGQGASYNEQFF
TRBV19	TRBJ2-1	CASQPRAGFGVEQFF
TRBV29-1	TRBJ1-3	CSGTGGNTIYF
TRBV29-1	TRBJ1-2	CSVFGQRGYTF
TRBV12-3/TRBV12-4	TRBJ1-2	CASSWTGVGYTF
TRBV9	TRBJ1-2	CASSPGQLVEVGYGYTF
TRBV28	TRBJ2-5	CASSRLEEETQYF